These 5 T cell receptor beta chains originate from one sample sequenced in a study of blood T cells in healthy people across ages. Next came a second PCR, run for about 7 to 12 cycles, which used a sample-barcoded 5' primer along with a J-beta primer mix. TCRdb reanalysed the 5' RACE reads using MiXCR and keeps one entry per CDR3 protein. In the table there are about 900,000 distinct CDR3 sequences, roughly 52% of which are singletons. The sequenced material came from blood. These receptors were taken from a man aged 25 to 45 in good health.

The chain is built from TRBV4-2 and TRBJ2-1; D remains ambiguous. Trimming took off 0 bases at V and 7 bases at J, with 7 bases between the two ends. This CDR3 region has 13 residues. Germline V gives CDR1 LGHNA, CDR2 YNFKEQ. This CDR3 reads CASSQDAENEQFF. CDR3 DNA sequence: TGTGCCAGCAGCCAAGATGCTGAGAATGAGCAGTTCTTC.

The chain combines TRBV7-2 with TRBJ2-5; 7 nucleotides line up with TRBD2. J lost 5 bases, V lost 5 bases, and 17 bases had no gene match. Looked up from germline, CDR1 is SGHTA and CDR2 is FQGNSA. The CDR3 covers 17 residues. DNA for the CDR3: TGTGCCAGCAGCCTACAGACTAGCTGGGGCGTTATGGAGACCCAGTACTTC. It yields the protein CASSLQTSWGVMETQYF.

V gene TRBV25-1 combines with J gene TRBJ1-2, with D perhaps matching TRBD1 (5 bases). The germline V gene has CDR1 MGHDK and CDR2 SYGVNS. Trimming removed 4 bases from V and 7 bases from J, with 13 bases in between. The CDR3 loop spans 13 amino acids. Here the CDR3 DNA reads TGTGCCAGCAGTGGGGGACCGCCGCTTGGCTACACCTTC. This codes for CASSGGPPLGYTF.

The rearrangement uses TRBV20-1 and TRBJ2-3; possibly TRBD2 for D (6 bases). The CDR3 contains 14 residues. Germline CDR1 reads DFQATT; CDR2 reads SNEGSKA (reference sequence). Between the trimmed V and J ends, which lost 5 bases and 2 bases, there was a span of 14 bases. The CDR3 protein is CSAPSALLTDTQYF. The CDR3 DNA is TGCAGTGCTCCTAGCGCCCTCCTCACAGATACGCAGTATTTT.

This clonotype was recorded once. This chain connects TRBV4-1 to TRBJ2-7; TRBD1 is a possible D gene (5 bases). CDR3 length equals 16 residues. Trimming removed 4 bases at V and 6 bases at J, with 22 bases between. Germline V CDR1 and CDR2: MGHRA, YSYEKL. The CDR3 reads CASSPWGRAGFPEQYF. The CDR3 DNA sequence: TGCGCCAGCAGCCCGTGGGGCAGGGCTGGTTTCCCCGAGCAGTACTTC.